This TCR beta chain emerged from a study of blood T cell repertoires in COVID-19 (dated by TCRdb to between 2020 and 2021). A note on the overall study: Samples from collaborators originated in the United States, Italy and Spain and spanned both the acute and convalescent phases of COVID-19. Where HLA class I and class II types were available, the types were taken from metadata supplied by the sample provider, not from assay-based typing. A freely available public database, intended as a resource for researchers studying the immune response to SARS-CoV-2, is where the repertoires were released. The samples were drawn from the first 160 participants of the ongoing ImmuneRACE study and from 1,254 subjects provided by 6 global collaborators. A de-identified subject ID, COVID-19 status, age in years and sex were almost always included in the sample metadata. The prospective study material was composed of cDNA or gDNA derived from T cells, B-cell-depleted T cells, or PBMCs. Subjects who had been exposed to COVID-19, were actively infected with it, or had recovered from it provided the deeply sampled blood TCRbeta repertoires that made up the dataset. The investigation overall reported the following: The quantity of clinical and demographic metadata differed by source and by participant and was supplied without curation.

CDR1 and CDR2 were assigned from the germline V gene as MGHRA and YSYEKL. At the junction V is shortened by 7 bases and J by 7 bases, with 19 bases in between. Its CDR3 holds 14 amino acids, cysteine through phenylalanine. Only CDR3 DNA remains: 42 bases, in frame from the first base. Whole blood was collected in K2EDTA tubes by collaborating institutions according to the institutions' own protocols. Collaborator samples were shipped for TCRbeta analysis as frozen whole blood, isolated PBMCs, or DNA extracted from either sample type. TCRbeta CDR3 regions were amplified from genomic DNA using the immunoSEQ Assay, a bias-controlled multiplex PCR. In the paper's pipeline: The number of nucleated cells in each sample was estimated from the amplification of reference gene primers within the assay. Sequence reads were collapsed and filtered to measure the absolute abundance of every unique TCRbeta CDR3 rearrangement. For each sample, productive Simpson clonality was calculated as the square root of Simpson's diversity index across productive rearrangements. As stored in TCRdb, this immuneACCESS dataset retains in-frame rearrangements with V and J assigned. A fraction of the clones does not appear; measured against another copy, unresolved V genes explain less than half of the discrepancy, and the remainder lacks a known reason. That table gives V, J and clone size, and the DNA gave D and trimming. The sample profile shows around 200,000 clones; about four fifths of them were found once. The ten largest make up roughly 2.8% of the sample.

The table lists this clone with a few counts. The antigen it recognizes is unknown. No qualities accompany the bases; no much larger clone lies one base away. The material sequenced was peripheral blood. Recombination connected TRBV4-1 to TRBJ1-2; a confident D gene designation cannot be given. The clonotype comes from a man in his fifties with active or convalescent COVID-19. The CDR3 has the sequence CASTSLRERSGYTF. In nucleotide form, the sequence is TGCGCCAGCACCTCGCTGAGGGAAAGGTCTGGCTACACCTTC.